This T cell receptor (beta chain) was obtained from a study of T cells in localized non-small cell lung cancer. Study outcomes and limitations: Greater T cell density in blood accompanied longer overall survival. Adjacent lung was found to contain a median roughly 50 of the top 100 tumor clones.

The repertoire was sequenced with immunoSEQ multiplex PCR; TCRdb's copy has only in-frame clones and lacks some. Of more than 1,500 clones listed, approximately 23% are singletons. This clone is labeled as hyperexpanded (1% or more). Its antigen is unknown. The V segment lost 5 bases and the J segment 4 bases; nucleotides outside the gene matches: 9. Per germline, CDR1 KGHSH and CDR2 LQKENI. CDR3 length: 16 residues. The TCR sequence derives from a man between 18 and 49 years old with stage I lung adenocarcinoma. This material consisted of normal lung tissue next to the tumor, taken before any cancer treatment. This sequence joins TRBV18 and TRBJ1-4, with 8 bases lining up with TRBD1. DNA of the CDR3: TGTGCCAGCTCATCAGGACAGGGCCTGGATAATGAAAAACTGTTTTTT. Its translation: CASSSGQGLDNEKLFF.